This T cell receptor beta chain was documented in a study of blood T cell repertoires in COVID-19. Study-wide background: Material from acute and convalescent COVID-19 was sourced from the United States, Italy and Spain. PBMCs, B-cell-depleted T cells, or T cells were the source of the cDNA or gDNA that made up the material.

In Seattle, patients joined the study during active infection and were tracked longitudinally. CDR3 length: 14 amino acids. Germline CDR1 SGHNT, CDR2 YYREEE (reference sequence). V dropped 4 bases and J dropped 4; count of bases not matched to a gene: 7. In the source study's methods: Reference gene primer amplification gave estimated nucleated cell counts. TCRdb keeps only in-frame clones here, not all; method: immunoSEQ multiplex PCR. V, J and clone size are taken as reported in that table, and D and trimming were inferred from the DNA itself. This table has 120,000 to 150,000 clones, about four fifths appearing once.

J is TRBJ1-2 and V is TRBV5-4; 7 bases are a match to TRBD1. This TCR came from a young man with COVID-19, enrolled during active disease. The sample comprised peripheral blood. This chain's CDR3 is CASSGMGQLYGYTF. CDR3 sequence (DNA): TGTGCCAGCAGCGGCATGGGACAGCTCTATGGCTACACCTTC.